This TCR beta chain is from a study of T cells in tumors after PD-1 blockade. Overall study context: Daily vismodegib 150 mg continued in a subset of anti-PD-1-treated patients. Peripheral blood samples averaged approximately 35,000 unique clonotypes and around 120,000 templates. Study conclusions and caveats: Some novel exhausted tumor clones appeared in pre-treatment blood, suggesting peripheral recruitment.

To note about this clone: Its antigen is not known.

Data came from immunoSEQ multiplex PCR; TCRdb stores just in-frame clones and leaves some out. This sample has about 47,000 clones, with 75% to 80% found just once. Trimming left V 0 bases short and J 8 bases short, with 16 bases between. The germline V gene has CDR1 MNHEY and CDR2 SVGAGI. This CDR3 region has 15 residues. The TCR sequence derives from a human donor with basal cell carcinoma. Source: PBMCs, taken before anti-PD-1 treatment. The V gene is TRBV6-5, the J gene TRBJ1-2; D gene unclear. The CDR3 coding sequence is TGTGCCAGCAGTTACTCGAATAGTGCAGTGAGGGGCTACACCTTC. Translating gives CASSYSNSAVRGYTF.